These 26 T cell receptor beta chains were sequenced from one sample in a study of T-cell reconstitution after alpha-beta-depleted transplantation in children. Preparation of the TCRbeta library was carried out with unique molecular identifiers. TCRdb fed the PCR reads into MiXCR, producing one record per CDR3 protein. This sample has roughly 790,000 distinct CDR3 sequences, with around 15% found just once. The specimen comprised PBMCs, mostly from graft donor cells, sampled 360 days after TCRalphabeta/CD19-depleted stem cell transplant. The receptor set was obtained from a male patient younger than 18 who had a stem cell transplant for acute lymphoblastic leukemia, so the T cells may come from the graft donor.

A few counts support this clonotype. The chain has TRBV5-1 and TRBJ2-1; TRBD2 matches at 8 bases. The germline gives CDR1 SGHRS, CDR2 YFSETQ. This CDR3 has 19 amino acids. The V segment lost 0 bases and the J segment 0 bases; nucleotides outside the gene matches: 11. In DNA, the CDR3 is TGCGCCAGCAGCTTGGAGCGATTCGGCGGGAGGAACTCCTACAATGAGCAGTTCTTC. Its protein is CASSLERFGGRNSYNEQFF.

This clonotype was observed at least ten times. V gene TRBV5-1 combines with J gene TRBJ2-7; TRBD2 matches 7 bases. The ends lost 5 bases at V and 2 bases at J; junction bases unmatched: 10. Germline loops: CDR1 SGHRS, CDR2 YFSETQ. The length of the CDR3 is 15 residues. The CDR3 reads CASREGLADTYEQYF. The DNA for the CDR3 is TGCGCCAGCAGAGAGGGGCTAGCGGATACCTACGAGCAGTACTTC.

The rearrangement uses TRBV7-9 and TRBJ2-1; D not resolved. CDR3 size: 12 residues. Germline lookup yields CDR1 SEHNR and CDR2 FQNEAQ (reference sequence). With 5 bases removed from V and 8 bases from J, the gap between germline ends came to 10 bases. The chain's CDR3 is CASSPHRDEQFF. CDR3 coding DNA: TGTGCCAGCAGCCCACATAGGGATGAGCAGTTCTTC.

V and J are TRBV20-1 and TRBJ2-1; D may be TRBD2 (5 bases). In germline, CDR1 is DFQATT, CDR2 SNEGSKA (reference sequence). This CDR3 has 14 amino acids. V was clipped by 8 bases and J by 0 bases, with 14 bases between them. CDR3 nucleotide sequence: TGCAGTCCGGATAGCGCCATCTCCTACAATGAGCAGTTCTTC. It encodes CSPDSAISYNEQFF.

V usage is TRBV4-1 and J usage is TRBJ1-2; D remains unclear. CDR3 size: 17 residues. The germline gives CDR1 MGHRA, CDR2 YSYEKL. V was clipped by 0 bases and J by 8 bases, with 22 bases between them. CDR3 DNA sequence: TGCGCCAGCAGCCAAGAGGGGATCGGGCAGAAAGCCGCGGGCTACACCTTC. It specifies CASSQEGIGQKAAGYTF.

In this sample, this clonotype turned up a few times. The V call is TRBV9, the J call TRBJ2-1, with D unclear. There are 14 residues in the CDR3. V was shortened by 4 bases and J by 7 bases, with 15 bases between the two germline ends. Germline CDR1 SGDLS, CDR2 YYNGEE. The CDR3 DNA sequence: TGTGCCAGCAGCTTCTGGACGGATGGGAATGAGCAGTTCTTC. It is translated as CASSFWTDGNEQFF.

The V and J genes are TRBV7-2 and TRBJ2-1; 7 positions agree with TRBD1. The junction had 3 bases not matched to a gene; V was cut back by 5 bases and J by 8 bases. Germline V gives CDR1 SGHTA, CDR2 FQGNSA. The length of the CDR3 is 12 residues. The CDR3 protein is CASSPTGHEQFF. CDR3 bases: TGTGCCAGCAGCCCGACAGGGCATGAGCAGTTCTTC.

The chain joins TRBV4-1 to TRBJ2-3, with no clear D. The germline V gene has CDR1 MGHRA and CDR2 YSYEKL. CDR3 length equals 14 residues. Trimming left V 1 base short and J 0 bases short, with 5 bases between. The CDR3 nucleotides are TGCGCCAGCAGCCAAGTTGTTAGCACAGATACGCAGTATTTT. It encodes CASSQVVSTDTQYF.

The sample holds a few counts of this clonotype. The chain couples TRBV18 to TRBJ2-7; a possible D gene is TRBD2 (5 bases). Germline loops: CDR1 KGHSH, CDR2 LQKENI. The V end was cut by 3 bases, the J end by 2 bases, with 8 bases between. This CDR3 is built from 13 residues. The CDR3 DNA sequence: TGTGCCAGCTCACCCGGGAATGCCTACGAGCAGTACTTC. Translating it yields CASSPGNAYEQYF. Supplemented by reference TRBV18 and TRBJ2-7, the full variable domain reads NAGVMQNPRHLVRRRGQEARLRCSPMKGHSHVYWYRQLPEEGLKFMVYLQKENIIDESGMPKERFSAEFPKEGPSILRIQQVVRGDSAAYFCASSPGNAYEQYFGPGTRLTVT.

This clonotype was counted only a few times. V gene TRBV11-2 combines with J gene TRBJ2-3; TRBD2 aligns across 13 bases. Germline-derived CDR1 and CDR2 are SGHAT and FQNNGV. The CDR3 loop spans 17 amino acids. V lost 1 base, J lost 6 bases, and 7 bases stayed unmatched. CDR3 region: CASSLGTSGRMTDTQYF. The CDR3 DNA follows: TGTGCCAGCAGCTTAGGGACTAGCGGGAGAATGACGGATACGCAGTATTTT.

Only a few counts were recorded for this clonotype. This chain connects TRBV4-1 to TRBJ1-5; D remains unclear. CDR3 length: 13 residues. V was trimmed by 1 base and J by 7 bases, leaving 8 bases between them. Per the germline V gene, CDR1 is MGHRA and CDR2 is YSYEKL. This chain's CDR3 is CASSQVPQQPQHF. The CDR3 nucleotides are TGCGCCAGCAGCCAAGTTCCCCAACAGCCCCAGCATTTT.

This clonotype was seen repeatedly, ten times or more. V and J are TRBV15 and TRBJ1-1; possible D gene TRBD1, 5 bases. This CDR3 comprises 14 residues. V lost 0 bases and J 11 bases, leaving 16 bases between the germline ends. Looked up from germline, CDR1 is LNHNV and CDR2 is YYDKDF (reference sequence). CDR3 DNA sequence: TGTGCCACCAGCAGAGATGGCGAATCGGGGCCCGCTTTCTTT. Protein sequence: CATSRDGESGPAFF.

This clonotype came up a few times. The chain carries TRBV12-3 or TRBV12-4 and TRBJ2-3; D tentatively fits TRBD1 or TRBD2 (5 bases each). The V end was cut by 4 bases, the J end by 4 bases, with 12 bases between. This CDR3 spans 14 amino acids. CDR3 amino acids: CASSYGTAADTQYF. As DNA, the CDR3 is TGTGCCAGCAGTTACGGGACCGCGGCAGATACGCAGTATTTT.

This clonotype was seen a few times. The chain's CDR3 is CASRYVRSHGTF. The CDR3 region has the DNA TGTGCCAGCCGCTACGTAAGGAGTCACGGCACCTTC. The V and J genes are TRBV11-3 and TRBJ1-2; D is unresolved. Germline values: CDR1 SGHNT, CDR2 YENEEA. This CDR3 has 12 amino acids. The ends were cut back, 8 bases at V and 13 bases at J, with 20 bases in the middle.

This clonotype has more than one count but fewer than ten. This chain uses TRBV9 with TRBJ2-2, with 8 bases identical to TRBD2. This CDR3 contains 18 residues. V lost 2 bases to trimming and J lost 7 bases; unmatched junction nucleotides: 16. The germline gives CDR1 SGDLS, CDR2 YYNGEE. DNA for the CDR3: TGTGCCAGCAGCGTCTTATCTATAGCGGGACGGGGGAACGGGGAGCTGTTTTTT. This gives the protein CASSVLSIAGRGNGELFF.

The chain uses TRBV12-3 or TRBV12-4 and TRBJ2-5; D may be TRBD1 (5 bases). The CDR3 covers 13 residues. V shed 7 bases and J shed 4 bases, with 13 bases lying between them. The CDR3 DNA follows: TGTGCCAGCACTCCTTGGCAGGGAGAGACCCAGTACTTC. Protein product: CASTPWQGETQYF.

This clonotype was seen a single time. This chain joins TRBV5-1 and TRBJ1-2; TRBD1 is a possible D gene (5 bases). The CDR3 extends over 14 amino acids. Trimming left V 2 bases short and J 7 bases short, with 15 bases between. The germline gives CDR1 SGHRS, CDR2 YFSETQ. In DNA form, the CDR3 reads TGCGCCAGCAGCTTAACAGGAGCCCCGGGTGGCTACACCTTC. It codes for CASSLTGAPGGYTF.

The V and J genes are TRBV9 and TRBJ2-7; 13 bases map to TRBD2. Germline CDR1 is SGDLS and CDR2 is YYNGEE. The CDR3 consists of 20 residues. Unmatched junction bases numbered 18, after V lost 4 bases and J lost 2 bases. CDR3 sequence reads: CASSPQTPGLAGQRAYEQYF. The CDR3, as DNA: TGTGCCAGCAGCCCACAGACCCCGGGACTAGCGGGACAAAGAGCCTACGAGCAGTACTTC.

This clonotype was seen at least ten times. The chain couples TRBV5-1 to TRBJ1-1; D is uncertain. The CDR3 consists of 16 residues. The germline gives CDR1 SGHRS, CDR2 YFSETQ. The germline V and J ends were trimmed by 2 bases and 0 bases, with 14 bases remaining between them. The CDR3 DNA is TGCGCCAGCAGCTTTAACGCTCGAGGCGTGAACACTGAAGCTTTCTTT. Residues: CASSFNARGVNTEAFF.

The J gene is TRBJ2-7, the V gene TRBV5-1, with 8 bases aligning to TRBD1. Germline loops: CDR1 SGHRS, CDR2 YFSETQ. This CDR3 is built from 16 residues. V dropped 2 bases and J dropped 3; count of bases not matched to a gene: 10. The CDR3 sequence is CASSLGVAGGVYEQYF. For the CDR3, the DNA is TGCGCCAGCAGCTTAGGTGTAGCAGGGGGCGTCTACGAGCAGTACTTC.

The chain links TRBV4-2 to TRBJ2-7, with 16 positions matching TRBD2. In germline, CDR1 is LGHNA, CDR2 YNFKEQ. The CDR3 totals 19 residues. V gave up 0 bases and J gave up 4 bases; unmatched junction bases: 9. The CDR3 nucleotides read TGTGCCAGCAGCCAAGATGCGAAGGGACTAGCGGGAGGGTGGTACGAGCAGTACTTC. The encoded protein is CASSQDAKGLAGGWYEQYF.

V usage is TRBV7-6 and J usage is TRBJ2-7, with 11 bases lining up with TRBD1. The ends lost 5 bases at V and 2 bases at J; junction bases unmatched: 14. Germline V gene lookup returns CDR1 SGHVS and CDR2 FNYEAQ. The CDR3 totals 18 residues. DNA of the CDR3: TGTGCCAGCAGCCCCCGGGACAGGGGGACCGTTATTCCCTACGAGCAGTACTTC. It specifies CASSPRDRGTVIPYEQYF.

This chain joins TRBV12-3 or TRBV12-4 and TRBJ2-3; 8 bases agree with TRBD1. Trimming removed 6 bases from V and 3 bases from J; junction bases left unmatched: 8. The CDR3 runs 15 residues. The CDR3 DNA reads as TGTGCCAGCAGAGGGCAGGGGGCTATAACAGATACGCAGTATTTT. It translates to CASRGQGAITDTQYF.

The chain couples TRBV6-2 or TRBV6-3 to TRBJ2-1; D is unresolved. Looked up from germline, CDR1 is MNHEY and CDR2 is SVGEGT. CDR3 length: 15 residues. Deletions cut 4 bases from V and 0 bases from J, with 10 bases between. CDR3 coding DNA: TGTGCCAGCAGTTTGGACGCCTACTCCTACAATGAGCAGTTCTTC. Its protein is CASSLDAYSYNEQFF.

The genes are TRBV12-3 or TRBV12-4 and TRBJ2-7; D may match TRBD1 or TRBD2 (5 bases each). V was clipped by 3 bases and J by 2 bases, with 11 bases between them. There are 14 residues in the CDR3. The DNA for the CDR3 is TGTGCCAGCAGTTTCATCCGGGGCCCCTACGAGCAGTACTTC. This gives the protein CASSFIRGPYEQYF.

Ten or more counts support this clonotype. The rearrangement uses TRBV24-1 and TRBJ2-1; 8 nucleotides agree with TRBD2. J gave up 0 bases and V 4 bases, and 4 bases lay outside the gene matches. CDR1 and CDR2 (germline): KGHDR, SFDVKD. CDR3 size: 16 residues. The CDR3 DNA follows: TGTGCCACCAGTGAGTCAACTAGCGGCTCCTACAATGAGCAGTTCTTC. It is translated as CATSESTSGSYNEQFF.